Each of the 20 T cell receptor beta chains below was sequenced from the same sample in a study of CD8 T cells in Susac syndrome. It was with random hexamers that about 0.45 to 1 ug RNA was reverse transcribed. TCRdb independently ran MiXCR on the immunoSEQ multiplex PCR reads; one entry per CDR3 protein. The top ten hold approximately 0.94% of the sample, which has approximately 83,000 distinct CDR3 sequences, about 93% seen once. The sequenced material came from CD8+ T cells from PBMCs. These TCRs come from a human donor with Susac syndrome.

The chain links TRBV7-9 to TRBJ2-7; D gene uncertain. In germline, CDR1 is SEHNR, CDR2 FQNEAQ (reference sequence). The V end was cut by 5 bases, the J end by 2 bases, with 13 bases between. CDR3 length: 14 amino acids. The DNA for the CDR3 is TGTGCCAGCAGCCAGACCCCAGGAGCCTACGAGCAGTACTTC. Its protein is CASSQTPGAYEQYF. The full variable domain, in which reference TRBV7-9 and TRBJ2-7 provide the parts outside the CDR3, is DTGVSQNPRHKITKRGQNVTFRCDPISEHNRLYWYRQTLGQGPEFLTYFQNEAQLEKSRLLSDRFSAERPKGSFSTLEIQRTEQGDSAMYLCASSQTPGAYEQYFGPGTRLTVT.

V usage is TRBV15 and J usage is TRBJ2-2; 8 positions match TRBD2. This CDR3 contains 15 residues. The trim removed 7 bases at V and 6 bases at J, leaving 10 bases unmatched. CDR1 and CDR2 (germline): LNHNV, YYDKDF (reference sequence). In DNA, the CDR3 is TGTGCCACCAAGGAGAGACTAGCGAGCCCCGGGGAGCTGTTTTTT. Amino acid sequence: CATKERLASPGELFF.

The gene calls are TRBV28 and TRBJ2-7, with TRBD2 matching over 8 bases. The junction had 4 bases not matched to a gene; V was cut back by 9 bases and J by 3 bases. CDR1 is MDHEN and CDR2 is SYDVKM in the germline V gene. This CDR3 is built from 12 residues. In DNA, the CDR3 is TGTGCCAGTACTGGGACTAGCTACGAGCAGTACTTC. Translating it yields CASTGTSYEQYF.

The CDR3 bases are TGTGCCTGGAGTGCCGAATACAGGGCAAATGAGCAGTTCTTC. It translates to CAWSAEYRANEQFF. V usage is TRBV30 and J usage is TRBJ2-1, with a possible D match to TRBD1 (6 bases). CDR3 length: 14 residues. V shed 1 base and J shed 7 bases, with 14 bases lying between them. Looked up from germline, CDR1 is GTSNPN and CDR2 is SVGIG (reference sequence). The complete variable domain, with remaining parts taken from reference TRBV30 and TRBJ2-1, reads SQTIHQWPATLVQPVGSPLSLECTVEGTSNPNLYWYRQAAGRGLQLLFYSVGIGQISSEVPQNLSASRPQDRQFILSSKKLLLSDSGFYLCAWSAEYRANEQFFGPGTRLTVL.

This clonotype was recorded only once. The V and J genes are TRBV4-2 and TRBJ2-7; maybe TRBD2 (6 bases). Trimming removed 1 base at V and 2 bases at J, with 9 bases between. CDR1 is LGHNA, CDR2 YNFKEQ, per germline. The CDR3 is 14 residues long. CDR3 sequence reads: CASSQVGEAYEQYF. In DNA form, the CDR3 reads TGTGCCAGCAGCCAAGTAGGGGAGGCCTACGAGCAGTACTTC.

This chain connects TRBV29-1 to TRBJ2-5, with 7 bases aligning to TRBD1. Germline V CDR1 and CDR2: SQVTM, ANQGSEA. The CDR3 sequence is 14 residues long. V gave up 5 bases and J gave up 1 base; unmatched junction bases: 7. CDR3 sequence reads: CSVPGQERQETQYF. The CDR3 DNA reads as TGCAGCGTTCCTGGACAGGAGCGCCAAGAGACCCAGTACTTC.

This clonotype was recorded once. The rearrangement joins TRBV6-2 or TRBV6-3 to TRBJ2-5; tentative D call: TRBD1 (5 bases). Germline V gene data show CDR1 as MNHEY and CDR2 as SVGEGT. CDR3 length equals 14 residues. Trimming removed 8 bases from V and 5 bases from J, with 18 bases in between. The CDR3: CASERQPDGETQYF. The CDR3 coding sequence is TGTGCCAGCGAACGACAGCCCGATGGGGAGACCCAGTACTTC.

The rearrangement links TRBV27 to TRBJ2-3; no clear D gene. The V end was cut by 4 bases, the J end by 4 bases, with 9 bases between. The CDR3 has 13 residues. Germline V CDR1 and CDR2: MNHEY, SMNVEV (reference sequence). The CDR3 region is CASSSLWADTQYF. As DNA, the CDR3 is TGTGCCAGCAGTTCCCTCTGGGCAGATACGCAGTATTTT.

The rearrangement uses TRBV10-3 and TRBJ2-1; D remains unclear. The CDR3 length is 10 residues. The V gene's germline CDR1 is ENHRY and CDR2 SYGVKD. Deletions cut 10 bases from V and 3 bases from J, with 4 bases between. The CDR3 coding sequence is TGTGCCAAGGACTACAATGAGCAGTTCTTC. This sequence encodes CAKDYNEQFF.

As regards this clonotype: An end of the junction does not agree with germline; a read error may underlie this. This chain links TRBV7-9 with TRBJ2-7; D unresolved. The germline V gene has CDR1 SEHNR and CDR2 FQNEAQ (reference sequence). This CDR3 has 12 residues. The CDR3 loop reads CASSFTSSEQYF. The CDR3 nucleotides read TGTGCCAGCAGCTTTACATCCTCCGAGCAGTACTTC.

The rearrangement joins TRBV4-3 to TRBJ2-7, with 11 bases aligning to TRBD2. Trimming took 1 base from V and 3 from J; bases not matched to a gene: 2. Germline V gene lookup returns CDR1 LGHNA and CDR2 YSLEER. This CDR3 has 15 residues. The DNA of the CDR3 is TGCGCCAGCAGCCAAGCTAGCGGGAGGATCTACGAGCAGTACTTC. Its translation is CASSQASGRIYEQYF.

The chain employs TRBV6-5 and TRBJ2-7; maybe TRBD2 (8 bases). The length of the CDR3 is 15 residues. CDR1 is MNHEY and CDR2 is SVGAGI in the germline V gene. Trimming left V 7 bases short and J 4 bases short, with 20 bases between. The DNA for the CDR3 is TGTGCCAGCACGTCGGGGGGGACAGAACTGTACGAGCAGTACTTC. It encodes CASTSGGTELYEQYF.

The chain links TRBV20-1 to TRBJ2-7; either TRBD1 or TRBD2 may fit D (5 bases each). This CDR3 is built from 13 residues. The germline V gene encodes CDR1 DFQATT and CDR2 SNEGSKA (reference sequence). Trimming stripped 6 bases from V and 2 bases from J, with 14 bases between. DNA for the CDR3: TGCAGTGCCGCCAGTGGGGGACCCTACGAGCAGTACTTC. Translated: CSAASGGPYEQYF.

The genes are TRBV27 and TRBJ2-6; D call uncertain. V lost 5 bases to trimming and J lost 3 bases, with 5 bases between them. CDR3 size: 13 residues. Germline CDR1 MNHEY, CDR2 SMNVEV (reference sequence). CDR3 bases: TGTGCCAGCAGTCCCGATGGGGCCAACGTCCTGACTTTC. Translating it yields CASSPDGANVLTF.

The chain recombines TRBV15 with TRBJ2-5; 10 bases match TRBD1. The CDR3 sequence is 15 residues long. The germline V gene encodes CDR1 LNHNV and CDR2 YYDKDF (reference sequence). Trimming removed 5 bases from V and 5 bases from J; junction bases left unmatched: 8. The CDR3 region has the DNA TGTGCCACCAGCGGCGGGACAGGGGTTTGGGAGACCCAGTACTTC. It yields the protein CATSGGTGVWETQYF. Complete variable domain (other parts from reference TRBV15 and TRBJ2-5): DAMVIQNPRYQVTQFGKPVTLSCSQTLNHNVMYWYQQKSSQAPKLLFHYYDKDFNNEADTPDNFQSRRPNTSFCFLDIRSPGLGDTAMYLCATSGGTGVWETQYFGPGTRLLVL.

The chain has TRBV6-4 and TRBJ1-6; D gene ambiguous. Per germline, CDR1 MRHNA and CDR2 SNTAGT. V was clipped by 2 bases and J by 10 bases, with 9 bases between them. The CDR3 consists of 13 residues. In DNA, the CDR3 is TGTGCCAGCAGTGACGGAGGGAGCTCACCCCTCCACTTT. Its protein product is CASSDGGSSPLHF.

This chain joins TRBV19 and TRBJ1-1, with D unresolved. This CDR3 is 12 amino acids long. CDR1 and CDR2 (germline): LNHDA, SQIVND (reference sequence). The ends were cut back, 11 bases at V and 1 base at J, with 11 bases in the middle. As DNA, the CDR3 is TGTGCCCCGAGAGAACGGAACACTGAAGCTTTCTTT. Translation gives CAPRERNTEAFF.

The rearrangement links TRBV4-1 to TRBJ2-7; D remains unclear. V lost 0 bases to trimming and J lost 3 bases, with 12 bases between them. The CDR3 runs 15 residues. Germline V gives CDR1 MGHRA, CDR2 YSYEKL. In DNA form, the CDR3 reads TGCGCCAGCAGCCAAGATGAAGTAGGTAGCTACGAGCAGTACTTC. Translating gives CASSQDEVGSYEQYF.

The V and J genes are TRBV30 and TRBJ2-7; D is perhaps TRBD1 or TRBD2 (6 bases each). Germline CDR1 reads GTSNPN; CDR2 reads SVGIG (reference sequence). V was clipped by 5 bases and J by 5 bases, with 16 bases between them. CDR3 length: 13 amino acids. The DNA for the CDR3 is TGTGCCTGGGGGTCGGGAGCAGGGGACGAGCAGTACTTC. Translated: CAWGSGAGDEQYF.

The V and J genes are TRBV7-9 and TRBJ2-5; TRBD1 might be the D (6 bases). The CDR3 sequence is 14 residues long. The germline V gene encodes CDR1 SEHNR and CDR2 FQNEAQ (reference sequence). V dropped 5 bases and J dropped 5 bases, with 15 bases sitting between them. CDR3 DNA sequence: TGTGCCAGCAGCATACCAGGGGAGTTGGAGACCCAGTACTTC. This translates into CASSIPGELETQYF.